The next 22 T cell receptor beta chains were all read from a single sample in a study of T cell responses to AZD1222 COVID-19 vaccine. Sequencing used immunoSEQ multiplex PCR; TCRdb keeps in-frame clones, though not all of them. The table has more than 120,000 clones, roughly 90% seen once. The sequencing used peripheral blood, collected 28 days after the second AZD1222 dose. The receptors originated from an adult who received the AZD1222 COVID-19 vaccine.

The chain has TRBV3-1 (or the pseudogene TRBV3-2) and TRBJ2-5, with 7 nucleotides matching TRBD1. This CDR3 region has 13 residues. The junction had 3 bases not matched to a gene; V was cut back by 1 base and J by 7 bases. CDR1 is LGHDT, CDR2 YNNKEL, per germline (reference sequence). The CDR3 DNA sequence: TGTGCCAGCAGCCAAGGTAACAGGGGGACCCAGTACTTC. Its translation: CASSQGNRGTQYF.

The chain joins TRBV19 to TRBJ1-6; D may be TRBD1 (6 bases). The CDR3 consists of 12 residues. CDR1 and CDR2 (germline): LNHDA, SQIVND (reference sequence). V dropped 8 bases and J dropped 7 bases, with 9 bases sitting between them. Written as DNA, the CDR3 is TGTGCCAGTGGACAGCACAATTCACCCCTCCACTTT. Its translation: CASGQHNSPLHF. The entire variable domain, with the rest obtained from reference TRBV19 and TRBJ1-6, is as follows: DGGITQSPKYLFRKEGQNVTLSCEQNLNHDAMYWYRQDPGQGLRLIYYSQIVNDFQKGDIAEGYSVSREKKESFPLTVTSAQKNPTAFYLCASGQHNSPLHFGNGTRLTVT.

CDR3 DNA: TGTGCCACCAGTGATTTTGCAGACGAGCAGTTCTTC. Amino acids: CATSDFADEQFF. V usage is TRBV24-1 and J usage is TRBJ2-1; D not resolved. CDR1 is KGHDR, CDR2 SFDVKD, per germline. Trimming shortened V by 1 base and J by 10 bases, and 7 bases separated the two germline ends. This CDR3 has 12 residues.

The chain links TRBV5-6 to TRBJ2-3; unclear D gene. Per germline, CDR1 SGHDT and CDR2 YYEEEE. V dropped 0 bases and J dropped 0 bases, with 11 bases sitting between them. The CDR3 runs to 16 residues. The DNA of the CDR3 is TGTGCCAGCAGCTTGGCCGGGCGGTTTAGCACAGATACGCAGTATTTT. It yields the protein CASSLAGRFSTDTQYF.

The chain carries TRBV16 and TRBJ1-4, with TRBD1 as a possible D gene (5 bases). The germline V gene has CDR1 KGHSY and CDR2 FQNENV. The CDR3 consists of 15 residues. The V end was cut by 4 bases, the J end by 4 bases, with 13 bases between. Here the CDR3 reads CASSPLGTLNEKLFF. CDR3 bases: TGTGCCAGCAGCCCTCTAGGGACCCTTAATGAAAAACTGTTTTTT.

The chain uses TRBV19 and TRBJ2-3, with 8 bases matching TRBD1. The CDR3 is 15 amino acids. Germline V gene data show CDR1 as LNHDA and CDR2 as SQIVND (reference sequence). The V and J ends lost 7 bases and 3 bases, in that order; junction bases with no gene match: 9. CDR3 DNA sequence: TGTGCCAGTAATCAAGGACAGGGATATACAGATACGCAGTATTTT. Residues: CASNQGQGYTDTQYF.

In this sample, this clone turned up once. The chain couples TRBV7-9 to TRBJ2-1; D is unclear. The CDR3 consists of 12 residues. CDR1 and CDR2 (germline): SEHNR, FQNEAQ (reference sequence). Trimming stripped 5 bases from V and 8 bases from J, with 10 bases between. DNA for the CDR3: TGTGCCAGCAGCCCGTTTGTGGATGAGCAGTTCTTC. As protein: CASSPFVDEQFF.

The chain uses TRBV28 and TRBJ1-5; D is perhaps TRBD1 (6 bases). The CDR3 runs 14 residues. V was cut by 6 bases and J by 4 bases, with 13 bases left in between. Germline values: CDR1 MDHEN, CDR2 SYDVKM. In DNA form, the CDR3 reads TGTGCCAGCAGCCGGGCAGGGGAGAATCAGCCCCAGCATTTT. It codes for CASSRAGENQPQHF.

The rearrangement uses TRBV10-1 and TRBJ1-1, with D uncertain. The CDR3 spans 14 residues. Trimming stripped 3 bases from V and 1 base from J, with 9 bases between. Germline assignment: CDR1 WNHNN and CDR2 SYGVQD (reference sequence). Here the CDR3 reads CASSDRDKNTEAFF. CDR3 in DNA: TGCGCCAGCAGTGACCGCGACAAGAACACTGAAGCTTTCTTT.

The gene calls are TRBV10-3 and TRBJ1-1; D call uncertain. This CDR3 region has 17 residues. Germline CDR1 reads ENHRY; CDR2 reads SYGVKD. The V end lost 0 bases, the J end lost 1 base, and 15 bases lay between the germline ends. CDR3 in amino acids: CAISESGTALSNTEAFF. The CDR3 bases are TGTGCCATCAGTGAGTCTGGAACGGCACTATCGAACACTGAAGCTTTCTTT.

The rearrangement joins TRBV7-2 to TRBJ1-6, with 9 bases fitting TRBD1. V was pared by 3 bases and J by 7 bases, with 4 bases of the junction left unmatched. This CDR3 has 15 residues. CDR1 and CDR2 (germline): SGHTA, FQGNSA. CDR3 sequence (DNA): TGTGCCAGCAGCTTGGGGACAGGGATGAATTCACCCCTCCACTTT. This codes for CASSLGTGMNSPLHF.

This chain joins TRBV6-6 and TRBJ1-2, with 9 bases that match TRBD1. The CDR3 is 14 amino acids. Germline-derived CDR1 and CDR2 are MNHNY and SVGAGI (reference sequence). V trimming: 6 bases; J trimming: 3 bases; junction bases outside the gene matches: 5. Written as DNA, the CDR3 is TGTGCCAGCAGAAGACAGGGGGGGTACTATGGCTACACCTTC. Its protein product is CASRRQGGYYGYTF.

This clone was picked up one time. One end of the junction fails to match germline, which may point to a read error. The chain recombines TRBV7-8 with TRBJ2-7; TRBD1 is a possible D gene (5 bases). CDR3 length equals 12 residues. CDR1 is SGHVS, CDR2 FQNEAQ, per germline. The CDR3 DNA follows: TGTGCCAGCAGCCTCGCCCCAGGGTCCTGGGACTTC. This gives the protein CASSLAPGSWDF.

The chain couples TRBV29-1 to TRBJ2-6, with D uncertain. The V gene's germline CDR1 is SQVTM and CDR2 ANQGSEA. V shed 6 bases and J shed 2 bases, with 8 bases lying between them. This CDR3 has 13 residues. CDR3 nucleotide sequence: TGCAGCGTCAAGGGCGCTGGGGCCAACGTCCTGACTTTC. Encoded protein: CSVKGAGANVLTF.

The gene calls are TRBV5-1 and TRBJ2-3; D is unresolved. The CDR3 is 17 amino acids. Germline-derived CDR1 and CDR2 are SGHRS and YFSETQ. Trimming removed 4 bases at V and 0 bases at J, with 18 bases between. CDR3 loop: CASSLGFSSASTDTQYF. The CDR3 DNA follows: TGCGCCAGCAGCCTCGGGTTCTCCAGTGCTAGCACAGATACGCAGTATTTT.

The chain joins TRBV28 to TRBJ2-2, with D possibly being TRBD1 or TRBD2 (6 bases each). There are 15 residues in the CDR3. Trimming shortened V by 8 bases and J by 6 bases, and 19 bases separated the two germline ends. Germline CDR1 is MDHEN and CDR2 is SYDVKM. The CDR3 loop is CASLLRRGRSGELFF. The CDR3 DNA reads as TGTGCCAGCCTTCTTCGGAGGGGGAGGTCCGGGGAGCTGTTTTTT.

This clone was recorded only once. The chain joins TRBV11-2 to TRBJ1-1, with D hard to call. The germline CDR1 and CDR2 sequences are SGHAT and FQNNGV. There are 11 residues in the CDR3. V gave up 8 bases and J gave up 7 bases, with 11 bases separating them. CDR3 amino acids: CASRKEIEAFF. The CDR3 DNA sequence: TGTGCCAGCCGGAAGGAGATTGAAGCTTTCTTT.

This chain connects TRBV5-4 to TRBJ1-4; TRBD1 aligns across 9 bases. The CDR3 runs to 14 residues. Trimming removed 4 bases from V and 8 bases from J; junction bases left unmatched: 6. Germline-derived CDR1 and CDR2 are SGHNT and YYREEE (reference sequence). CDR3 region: CASSQQGAGEKLFF. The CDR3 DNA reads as TGTGCCAGCAGCCAACAGGGGGCTGGCGAAAAACTGTTTTTT.

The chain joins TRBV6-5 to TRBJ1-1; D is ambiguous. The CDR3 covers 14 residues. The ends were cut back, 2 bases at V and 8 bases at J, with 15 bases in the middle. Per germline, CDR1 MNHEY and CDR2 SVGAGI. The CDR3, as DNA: TGTGCCAGCAGTTACGTCCGCGGCAGCGGGGAAGCTTTCTTT. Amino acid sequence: CASSYVRGSGEAFF.

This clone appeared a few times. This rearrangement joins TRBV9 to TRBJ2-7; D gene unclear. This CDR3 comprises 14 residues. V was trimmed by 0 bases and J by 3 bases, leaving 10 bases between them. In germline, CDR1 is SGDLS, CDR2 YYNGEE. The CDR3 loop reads CASSVDSADYEQYF. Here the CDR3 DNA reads TGTGCCAGCAGCGTAGACAGCGCCGACTACGAGCAGTACTTC.

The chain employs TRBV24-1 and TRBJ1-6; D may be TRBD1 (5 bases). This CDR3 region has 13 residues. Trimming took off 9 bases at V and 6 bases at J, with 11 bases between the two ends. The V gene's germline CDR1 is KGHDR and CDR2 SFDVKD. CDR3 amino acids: CATSRGTNSPLHF. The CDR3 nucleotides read TGTGCCACCTCCCGGGGGACTAATTCACCCCTCCACTTT.

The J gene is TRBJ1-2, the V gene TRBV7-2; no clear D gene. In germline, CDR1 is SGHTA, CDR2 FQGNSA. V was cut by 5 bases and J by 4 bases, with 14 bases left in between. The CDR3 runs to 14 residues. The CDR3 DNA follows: TGTGCCAGCAGCCCCTGGGCAACTAGCTATGGCTACACCTTC. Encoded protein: CASSPWATSYGYTF.